Below, one TCR beta chain is given with its context. Its specific antigen is unknown. Per-nucleotide qualities are absent, and no much larger clonotype sits a single base away. Trimming takes 2 bases from V and 5 bases from J, and the germline ends sit 12 bases apart. The CDR3 contains 14 residues, cysteine and phenylalanine counted. Only the CDR3 DNA stays, 42 bases, in frame from base 1. Looking up the germline V gene yields CDR1 SGHVS and CDR2 FNYEAQ. These data are taken from a study of shared clonotypes between healthy human individuals (dated by TCRdb to 2019 to 2021). General notes on the study: Three men and a couple of women, aged 18 to 49 years, made up the cohort. Different laboratories and diverse techniques were used to prepare libraries and sequence TCR repertoires, to increase sequencing depth and limit assay-specific biases. Blood TCR repertoires of five healthy adults were deeply sequenced to estimate repertoire size and the extent of clonotype sharing between individuals. For each donor, three plates each were used for CD4 naive and CD4 memory, two plates were used for CD8 naive, and one plate was used for CD8 memory. Per donor, leukapheresis produced somewhere between about 0.9 and 10 billion PBMCs.

Using the deep immunoSEQ assay, TCR CDR3 regions were amplified from genomic DNA by multiplex PCR. Extracted genomic DNA from each cell subset was distributed evenly across all wells of several immunoSEQ 96-well plates, and each plate was treated as a replicate. For sorted subsets, roughly 0.2 ug genomic DNA, equal to about 30,000 T cell genomes, was loaded into each replicate PCR. Purified libraries were quantified with a Qubit 3.0 fluorometer, sized on a Bioanalyzer 2100, and re-quantified with the KAPA Library Quantification kit. Every immunoSEQ 96-well plate was sequenced on a dedicated single-read 150-cycle Illumina NextSeq 550 flow cell. As for the original processing: The immunoSEQ output contained only junctional sequences without quality scores, so filtering could not match that applied to full-length reads. To assign V/J genes and CDR3, sequences were annotated against IMGT germline references using PyIR, a Python wrapper for IgBLAST v1.9. Reads with weak V/J assignments (E-value above 1e-6), missing CDR3, stop codons, out-of-frame junctions, or ambiguous translated residues were removed. A V3J clonotype was defined by an identical inferred V gene, J gene, and CDR3 amino acid sequence. The percentage overlap between two repertoires was calculated by dividing the number of shared unique clonotypes by the size of the smaller repertoire. Richness of each repertoire was evaluated using RTK rarefaction, the Chao1 estimator, and Recon v2.1 estimates of unobserved clonotypes. OLGA was used to compute generation probabilities for all TCRbeta clonotypes that the gDNA method yielded from a handful of donors. Sourced from immuneACCESS, this table was stored by TCRdb with only in-frame sequences that have V and J called. A share of the clones is absent; for the studies checked, an unresolved V gene accounts for under half, and the remainder has no known explanation. D and trimming come from the DNA, and the V and J calls and clone size come from that table. For this sample the table gives a few million clones, of which 85% to 95% were detected only once. The top ten clonotypes cover around 0.35% of the sample.

Results the study describes overall, beyond this receptor: Only blood was sampled, and tissue TCR repertoires likely differ from those in blood. Compared with non-shared clonotypes, clonotypes shared by all four sorted-subset donors had higher generation probabilities. Based on pairwise subsampling, the degree of clonotype sharing among donors was expected to be affected by sequencing depth. Incomplete sequencing was indicated by rarefaction of sorted-subset datasets, despite the large sequencing depth. Naive subsets generally had larger estimated clonotype richness than memory subsets. Across a few donors, 5% to 6% of naive CD4, more than 3% of naive CD8, under 2.5% of memory CD4, and approximately 0.4% of memory CD8 clonotypes were shared. Because the study included only a small number of donors, the genetic and exposure-history diversity represented was limited.

Healthy HIV-negative adults with no recently reported acute infections or vaccinations were included as donors. Every donor was a Caucasian adult living in Nashville, Tennessee, USA. CD4+ T cells were enriched through magnetic negative selection, after which naive cells were positively selected on CD45RA and the remaining negative fraction served as the memory subset. Blood was obtained by leukapheresis, after which PBMCs were separated by Ficoll-Histopaque density gradient centrifugation and cryopreserved in liquid nitrogen vapor phase. Purity and quantity of every magnetically sorted T cell population were checked by analytical flow cytometry. From each sorted fraction, genomic DNA was isolated and quantified by UV absorbance on a Nanodrop 2000c.

The TCR originated in a young man in good health. Some clones in this sample may be carry-over from other donors' samples. The sequenced sample was naive CD4+ T cells from PBMCs. What the cell subset or site label conveys for this sample: CD45RA+ positively selected. The chain was built from TRBV7-6 and TRBJ2-5; the D region possibly corresponds to TRBD1 (5 bases align). The CDR3 is CASSLRTGGETQYF. The DNA sequence reads TGTGCCAGCAGCTTAAGAACAGGTGGGGAGACCCAGTACTTC.